Presented here are 3 T cell receptor beta chains from one specimen sequenced in a study of vaccination and CD4 T cells after COVID-19. Treatment specified: approximately nine-day PBMC culture with coronavirus spike peptide pools or control peptides (ViraFEST assay). These receptors' targets are unknown. Once obtained from cultured CD4+ T cells, the DNA was sequenced using the Oncomine TCR Beta short-read assay. Via MiXCR, TCRdb re-called the PCR reads, giving one row per CDR3 protein. Of 15,000 to 20,000 distinct CDR3 sequences in the sample, roughly 40% were seen once. This sample comprised CD4+ T cells from blood, cultured in vitro, obtained after SARS-CoV-2 vaccination. The origin of the receptors is a human donor who had recovered from COVID-19.

The table lists this clonotype with a few counts. The chain links TRBV27 to TRBJ2-5, with D possibly TRBD2 on 5 matching bases. The CDR3 length is 13 residues. Trimming stripped 0 bases from V and 5 bases from J, with 7 bases between. CDR1 is MNHEY and CDR2 is SMNVEV in the germline V gene (reference sequence). The CDR3 reads CASSLSRRETQYF. CDR3 nucleotide sequence: TGTGCCAGCAGTTTATCCAGGAGGGAGACCCAGTACTTC.

V and J are TRBV28 and TRBJ2-1; TRBD2 matches at 9 bases. Trimming cost V 7 bases and J 4 bases; bases outside gene matches: 5. CDR1 and CDR2 (germline): MDHEN, SYDVKM. The CDR3 is 14 residues long. This CDR3 is CASISGRSYNEQFF. CDR3 DNA: TGTGCCAGCATAAGCGGGAGGTCATACAATGAGCAGTTCTTC.

This chain joins TRBV20-1 and TRBJ2-5; no clear D. CDR1 and CDR2 (germline): DFQATT, SNEGSKA (reference sequence). The CDR3 runs to 10 residues. The V end lost 7 bases, the J end lost 5 bases, and 8 bases lay between the germline ends. The chain's CDR3 is CSVLNETQYF. The DNA for the CDR3 is TGCAGTGTTCTCAATGAGACCCAGTACTTC.